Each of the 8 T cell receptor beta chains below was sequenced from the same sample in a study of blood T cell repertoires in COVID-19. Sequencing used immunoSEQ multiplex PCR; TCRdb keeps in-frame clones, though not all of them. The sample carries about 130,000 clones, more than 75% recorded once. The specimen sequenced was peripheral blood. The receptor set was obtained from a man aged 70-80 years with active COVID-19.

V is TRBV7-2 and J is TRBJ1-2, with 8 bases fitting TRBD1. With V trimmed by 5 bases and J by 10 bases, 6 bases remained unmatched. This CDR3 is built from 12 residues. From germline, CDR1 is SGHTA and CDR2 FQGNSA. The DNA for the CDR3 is TGTGCCAGCAGCCCGCGACAGGGGTACTACACCTTC. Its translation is CASSPRQGYYTF.

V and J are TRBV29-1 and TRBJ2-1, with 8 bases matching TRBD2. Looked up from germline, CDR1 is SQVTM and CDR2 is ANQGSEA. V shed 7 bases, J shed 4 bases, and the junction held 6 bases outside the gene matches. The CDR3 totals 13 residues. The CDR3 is CSARAGGYNEQFF. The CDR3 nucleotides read TGCAGCGCTCGCGCGGGAGGATACAATGAGCAGTTCTTC.

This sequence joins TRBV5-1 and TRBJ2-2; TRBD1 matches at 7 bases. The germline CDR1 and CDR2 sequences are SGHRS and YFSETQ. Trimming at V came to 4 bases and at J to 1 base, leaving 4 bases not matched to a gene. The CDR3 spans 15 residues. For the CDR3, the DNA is TGCGCCAGCAGCCGCGGACAGGAGAACACCGGGGAGCTGTTTTTT. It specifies CASSRGQENTGELFF.

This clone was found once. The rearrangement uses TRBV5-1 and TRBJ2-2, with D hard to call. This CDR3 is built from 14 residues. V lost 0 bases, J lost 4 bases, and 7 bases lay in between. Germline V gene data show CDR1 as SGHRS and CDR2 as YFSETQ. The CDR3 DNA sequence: TGCGCCAGCAGCTTGGCTGGCACCACCGGGGAGCTGTTTTTT. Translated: CASSLAGTTGELFF.

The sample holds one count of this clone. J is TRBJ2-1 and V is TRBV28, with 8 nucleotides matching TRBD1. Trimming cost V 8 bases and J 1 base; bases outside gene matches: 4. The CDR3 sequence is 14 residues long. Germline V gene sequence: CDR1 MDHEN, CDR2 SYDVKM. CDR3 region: CASAQGASYNEQFF. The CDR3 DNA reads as TGTGCCAGCGCTCAGGGGGCGTCCTACAATGAGCAGTTCTTC.

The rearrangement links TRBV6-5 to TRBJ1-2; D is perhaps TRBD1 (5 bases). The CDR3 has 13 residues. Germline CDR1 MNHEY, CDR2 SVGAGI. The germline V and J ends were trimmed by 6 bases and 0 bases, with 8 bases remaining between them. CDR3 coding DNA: TGTGCCAGCAGGGGGCCAGCTAACTATGGCTACACCTTC. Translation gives CASRGPANYGYTF.

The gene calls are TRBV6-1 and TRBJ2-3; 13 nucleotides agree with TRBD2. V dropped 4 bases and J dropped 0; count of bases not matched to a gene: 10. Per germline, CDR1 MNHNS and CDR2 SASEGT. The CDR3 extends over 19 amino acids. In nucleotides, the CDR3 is TGTGCCAGCAGTGTCCGGACTAGCGGGAGATGGCCTAGCACAGATACGCAGTATTTT. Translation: CASSVRTSGRWPSTDTQYF.

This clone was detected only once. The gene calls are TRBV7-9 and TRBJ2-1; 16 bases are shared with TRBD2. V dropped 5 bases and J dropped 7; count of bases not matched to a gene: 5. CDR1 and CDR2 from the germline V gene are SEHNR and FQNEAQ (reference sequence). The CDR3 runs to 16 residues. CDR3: CASSRGLAGGGNEQFF. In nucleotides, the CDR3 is TGTGCCAGCAGCCGGGGACTAGCGGGAGGGGGGAATGAGCAGTTCTTC.